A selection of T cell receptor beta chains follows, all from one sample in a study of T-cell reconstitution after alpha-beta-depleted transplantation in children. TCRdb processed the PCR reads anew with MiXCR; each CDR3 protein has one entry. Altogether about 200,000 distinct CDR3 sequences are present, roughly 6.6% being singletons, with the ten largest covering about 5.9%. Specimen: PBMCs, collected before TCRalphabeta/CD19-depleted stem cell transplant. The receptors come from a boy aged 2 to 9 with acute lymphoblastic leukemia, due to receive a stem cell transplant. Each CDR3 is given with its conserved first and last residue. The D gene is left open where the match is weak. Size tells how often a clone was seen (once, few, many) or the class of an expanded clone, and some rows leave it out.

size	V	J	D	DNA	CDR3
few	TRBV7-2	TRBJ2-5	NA	TGTGCCAGCAGCTTCGGGGGATTCCAAGAGACCCAGTACTTC	CASSFGGFQETQYF
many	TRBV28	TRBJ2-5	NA	TGTGCCAGCAGTTTCTTTGGGGGAAGGGGAAAAGAGACCCAGTACTTC	CASSFFGGRGKETQYF
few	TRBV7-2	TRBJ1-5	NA	TGTGCCAGCAGCTTAGGGGACCGAGGTTATCAGCCCCAGCATTTT	CASSLGDRGYQPQHF
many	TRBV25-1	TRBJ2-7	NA	TGTGCCAGCAGTGACCCCACCGGCCACTACGAGCAGTACTTC	CASSDPTGHYEQYF
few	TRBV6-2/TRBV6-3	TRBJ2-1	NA	TGTGCCAGCCAATGGGGGACTGAGCAGTTCTTC	CASQWGTEQFF
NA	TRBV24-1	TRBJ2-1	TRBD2	TGTGCCACCAGTGATTTGGGACTAGCGGGGGACAATGAGCAGTTCTTC	CATSDLGLAGDNEQFF
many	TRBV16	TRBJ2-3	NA	TGTGCCAGCAGCCAATACCGTGCAGGGACAGATACGCAGTATTTT	CASSQYRAGTDTQYF
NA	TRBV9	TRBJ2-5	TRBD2	TGTGCCAGCAGCGTAGGGGGGGGAGCCCGGGAGACCCAGTACTTC	CASSVGGGARETQYF
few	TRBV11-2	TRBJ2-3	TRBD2	TGTGCCAGCAGCTTAGGGTTTATGCTAGCGGGGGAGGCAGATACGCAGTATTTT	CASSLGFMLAGEADTQYF
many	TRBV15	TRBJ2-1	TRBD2	TGTGCCACCAGCAACCGGGTCCGGCGGGGGGGCCAGGGTGAGCAGTTCTTC	CATSNRVRRGGQGEQFF
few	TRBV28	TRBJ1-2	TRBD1	TGTGCCAGCAGTCCCTGGACAGGTCACAGCTATGGCTACACCTTC	CASSPWTGHSYGYTF
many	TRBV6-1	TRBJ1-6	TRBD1	TGTGCCACCCTCGGGACAGGGGTTTCACCCCTCCACTTT	CATLGTGVSPLHF
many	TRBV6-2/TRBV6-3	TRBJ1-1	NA	TGTGCCAGCAGTCCCCCGGAAAGGTCGTTCAACACTGAAGCTTTCTTT	CASSPPERSFNTEAFF
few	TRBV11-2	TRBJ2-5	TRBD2	TGTGCCAGCAGCAGCGGCGTCAGCGGGGGCCTCCAAGAGACCCAGTACTTC	CASSSGVSGGLQETQYF
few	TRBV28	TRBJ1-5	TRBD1	TGTGCCAGCAGTTTGGACAGGGAAGTGAGCAAGATCCAGCCCCAGCATTTT	CASSLDREVSKIQPQHF
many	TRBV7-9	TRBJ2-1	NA	TGTGCCAGCGGCGGTTCTAGATCCGATGAGCAGTTCTTC	CASGGSRSDEQFF
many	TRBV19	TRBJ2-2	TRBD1	TGTGCCAGTAGTACTCACCGGGACAGGGGCACGAACACCGGGGAGCTGTTTTTT	CASSTHRDRGTNTGELFF
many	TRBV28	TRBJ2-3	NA	TGTGCCAGCAGTTTCCAGGGAAGCACAGATACGCAGTATTTT	CASSFQGSTDTQYF
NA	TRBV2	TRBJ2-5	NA	TGTGCCAGCAGTGACGCGGTTCAAGAGACCCAGTACTTC	CASSDAVQETQYF
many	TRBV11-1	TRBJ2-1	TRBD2	TGTGCCAGCAGCTTTAGCGGGGGGGCCTTCTCCGCCTACAATGAGCAGTTCTTC	CASSFSGGAFSAYNEQFF
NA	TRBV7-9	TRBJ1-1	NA	TGTGCCAGCAGCTTAGTAGGGCGCCACACTGAAGCTTTCTTT	CASSLVGRHTEAFF
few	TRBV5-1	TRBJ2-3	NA	TGCGCCAGCCAAGCTGCGGACCAGAGCACAGATACGCAGTATTTT	CASQAADQSTDTQYF
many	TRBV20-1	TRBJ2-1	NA	TGCAGTGCTAGAGATCCAGAGTACCCACTCAATGAGCAGTTCTTC	CSARDPEYPLNEQFF
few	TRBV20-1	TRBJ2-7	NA	TGCAGTGCCTCGGGATTAAGTTACGAGCAGTACTTC	CSASGLSYEQYF
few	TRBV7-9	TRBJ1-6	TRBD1	TGTGCCAGCAGCCTAGGATGGACAGGGGAAAATTCACCCCTCCACTTT	CASSLGWTGENSPLHF
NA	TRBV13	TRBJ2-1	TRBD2	TGTGCCAGCAGCTCCCGGACTAGCCCCACCTACAATGAGCAGTTCTTC	CASSSRTSPTYNEQFF
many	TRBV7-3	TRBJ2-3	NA	TGTGCCAGCAGCCCCACCCCCAGGGTGGATACGCAGTATTTT	CASSPTPRVDTQYF
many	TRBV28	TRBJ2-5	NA	TGTGCCAGCAGTTTTGTATCTCAAGAGACCCAGTACTTC	CASSFVSQETQYF
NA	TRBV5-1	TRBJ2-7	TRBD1	TGCGCCATCCCGGGACAGGTGGACTACGAGCAGTACTTC	CAIPGQVDYEQYF
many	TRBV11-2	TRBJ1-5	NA	TGTGCCAGCAGCCCGACAGGACAGCCGGATCAGCCCCAGCATTTT	CASSPTGQPDQPQHF
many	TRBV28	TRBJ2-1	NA	TGTGCCAGCAGTTTATCCAGAACTATGAAGTTCTTC	CASSLSRTMKFF
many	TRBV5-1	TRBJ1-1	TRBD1	TGCGCCAGCAGCCCGGGGACAGGGGCGATGAACACTGAAGCTTTCTTT	CASSPGTGAMNTEAFF
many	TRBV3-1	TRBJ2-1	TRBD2	TGTGCCAGCAGCCAATCTAGCGGAATAGCCTACAATGAGCAGTTCTTC	CASSQSSGIAYNEQFF
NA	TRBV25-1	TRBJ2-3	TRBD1	TGTGCCAGCAGTGAACGAATCTCCAGCGACAGGGAAGATACGCAGTATTTT	CASSERISSDREDTQYF
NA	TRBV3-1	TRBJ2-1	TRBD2	TGTGCCAGCAGCCAAGATCCAGCGGGGGGCCCCCCGTTCTTC	CASSQDPAGGPPFF
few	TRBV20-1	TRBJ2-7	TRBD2	TGCAGTGCTAGAGATCGGAGCGGGAGGGCCTACGAGCAGTACTTC	CSARDRSGRAYEQYF
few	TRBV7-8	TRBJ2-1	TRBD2	TGTGCCAGCAGTCCCAAGGGACTAGCGGGGGTCAATGAGCAGTTCTTC	CASSPKGLAGVNEQFF
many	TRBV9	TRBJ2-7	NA	TGTGCCAGCAGCGTAGAGGGGGGCGAGCAGTACTTC	CASSVEGGEQYF
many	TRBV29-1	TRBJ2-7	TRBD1	TGCAGCGCCGGGCCGGGACAGGAGTTCGGGCAGTACTTC	CSAGPGQEFGQYF
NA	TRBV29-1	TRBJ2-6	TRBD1	TGCAGCGCTACGGACAGGGAACACGTCCTGACTTTC	CSATDREHVLTF
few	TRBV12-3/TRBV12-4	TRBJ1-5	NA	TGTGCCAGCAGTTTGTATGGTGTTTTGCAGCCCCAGCATTTT	CASSLYGVLQPQHF
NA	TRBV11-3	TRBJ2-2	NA	TGTGCCAGCAGCTTAACTCCGACTAGCACCGGGGAGCTGTTTTTT	CASSLTPTSTGELFF